Sequencing of this T cell receptor (beta chain) was carried out in a study of shared clonotypes between healthy human individuals. TCRdb's copy holds only in-frame clones and misses some; the assay was immunoSEQ multiplex PCR. The table shows 1,500,000 or so clones, with around 95% occurring only once. With 5 bases clipped from V and 6 bases from J, the junction kept 11 bases outside the gene matches. The CDR3 extends over 15 amino acids. The germline V gene encodes CDR1 SGHKS and CDR2 YYEKEE (reference sequence). The TCR was taken from a man aged 25-40 years in good health. V and J are TRBV5-5 and TRBJ2-3; TRBD1 aligns across 8 bases. The sample consisted of naive CD4+ T cells sorted from blood. Sample subset: CD45RA+ positively selected. CDR3 amino acids: CASSYTQGAPDTQYF. The CDR3 coding sequence is TGTGCCAGCAGTTACACCCAGGGGGCGCCGGATACGCAGTATTTT.